A selection of T cell receptor beta chains follows, all from one sample in a study of CD8 T cells in Susac syndrome. TCRdb reprocessed the immunoSEQ multiplex PCR reads via MiXCR and lists one record per CDR3 protein. Altogether approximately 190,000 distinct CDR3 sequences are present, approximately 95% being singletons, with the ten largest covering about 0.17%. The sequenced sample was CD8+ T cells from PBMCs. These receptors came from a human donor with Susac syndrome. CDR3s include the opening cysteine and the closing phenylalanine or tryptophan. The order of the fields is CDR3 length, D gene, J gene, V gene, clone size, CDR3 DNA, CDR3 protein. D genes are given only for firm matches. Expanded clones get a size class; other rows say once, few or many, or leave the size out.

16 | TRBD2 | TRBJ2-1 | TRBV20-1 | - | TGCAGTGCTAGAGCACTAGCGGGAGGTCCCGGCAATGAGCAGTTCTTC | CSARALAGGPGNEQFF
12 | - | TRBJ2-1 | TRBV3-1 | - | TGTGCCAGCATGGGGGCGGGAGTTGAGCAGTTCTTC | CASMGAGVEQFF
16 | - | TRBJ1-3 | TRBV6-5 | - | TGTGCCAGCAGTTATGGTGCAGACACCTCTGGAAACACCATATATTTT | CASSYGADTSGNTIYF
15 | TRBD2 | TRBJ2-1 | TRBV12-3/TRBV12-4 | - | TGTGCCAGCAGTTTAGCGTCTAGCGGGAGTGATGAGCAGTTCTTC | CASSLASSGSDEQFF
16 | TRBD1 | TRBJ1-2 | TRBV4-2 | - | TGTGCCAGCAGCCAAGATGGACAGGGTAGGGCCTATGGCTACACCTTC | CASSQDGQGRAYGYTF
13 | - | TRBJ2-7 | TRBV10-2 | - | TGCGCCAGCAGTTGGGAGGTACAGTACGAGCAGTACTTC | CASSWEVQYEQYF
15 | TRBD2 | TRBJ2-1 | TRBV12-3/TRBV12-4 | - | TGTGCCAGCAGTTTTAATCTAGCGGGAGACAATGAGCAGTTCTTC | CASSFNLAGDNEQFF
15 | - | TRBJ1-1 | TRBV5-6 | - | TGTGCCAGCAGCTTCAGTGGTGGGGGGAACACTGAAGCTTTCTTT | CASSFSGGGNTEAFF
13 | - | TRBJ1-1 | TRBV28 | - | TGTGCCAGCAGTACGAGTGAGGACGCTCGAGCTTTCTTT | CASSTSEDARAFF
13 | - | TRBJ2-2 | TRBV12-3/TRBV12-4 | - | TGTGCCAGCAGTGCCCCGGGGACCGGGGAGCTGTTTTTT | CASSAPGTGELFF
8 | TRBD1 | TRBJ1-1 | TRBV11-2 | - | TGTGCCAGCCCGGGACAGAAGTTT | CASPGQKF
14 | - | TRBJ2-1 | TRBV5-6 | - | TGTGCCAGCAGCTTGGGCGTGGGGTTAGGTGAGCAGTTCTTC | CASSLGVGLGEQFF
13 | TRBD2 | TRBJ2-1 | TRBV4-1 | once | TGCGCCAGTACTTGGCGGGAGAGTAATGAGCAGTTCTTC | CASTWRESNEQFF
15 | - | TRBJ1-2 | TRBV13 | - | TGTGCCAGCAGCCCACAAGCGACAGGTCTCTATGGCTACACCTTC | CASSPQATGLYGYTF
15 | - | TRBJ1-4 | TRBV2 | - | TGTGCCAGCAGTGAGCTGACGGGCTTGGATGAAAAACTGTTTTTT | CASSELTGLDEKLFF
13 | - | TRBJ2-3 | TRBV9 | - | TGTGCCAGCAGCGTAAAGGCTGACGATACGCAGTATTTT | CASSVKADDTQYF
14 | - | TRBJ2-7 | TRBV29-1 | - | TGCAGCGTTGACGGGGAAGACGGAGCCTACGAGCAGTACTTC | CSVDGEDGAYEQYF
17 | - | TRBJ2-2 | TRBV9 | once | TGTGCCAGCAGCGTGAGGGGGGGCGGCCCTAACACCGGGGAGCTGTTTTTT | CASSVRGGGPNTGELFF
15 | - | TRBJ1-6 | TRBV5-1 | - | TGCGCCAGCAGCCTGAAGAGTGTAGCCGGTTCACCCCTCCACTTT | CASSLKSVAGSPLHF
13 | TRBD1 | TRBJ1-1 | TRBV29-1 | - | TGCAGCGCAAAGACAGGGATGAACACTGAAGCTTTCTTT | CSAKTGMNTEAFF
14 | - | TRBJ2-4 | TRBV20-1 | - | TGCAGTGCTATAACCACTAGCGCCAAAAACATTCAGTACTTC | CSAITTSAKNIQYF
14 | - | TRBJ2-1 | TRBV18 | - | TGTGCCAGCTCACCAGGGTACAAGAACAATGAGCAGTTCTTC | CASSPGYKNNEQFF
13 | - | TRBJ2-1 | TRBV6-5 | - | TGTGCCAGCAGTTACCGGGGTACCGATGAGCAGTTCTTC | CASSYRGTDEQFF
15 | TRBD2 | TRBJ2-5 | TRBV9 | - | TGTGCCAGCAGCCCAACAGCGGGGGGGCCAGAGACCCAGTACTTC | CASSPTAGGPETQYF
12 | - | TRBJ1-1 | TRBV2 | - | TGTGCCAGCAGTTGGACGAACACTGAAGCTTTCTTT | CASSWTNTEAFF
15 | TRBD1 | TRBJ2-7 | TRBV27 | - | TGTGCCAGCAGAGACCCGACAGGGGACATCTACGAGCAGTACTTC | CASRDPTGDIYEQYF
14 | - | TRBJ1-1 | TRBV6-2/TRBV6-3 | - | TGTGCCAGCAGTTACTTGTCAGGGGCCACTGAAGCTTTCTTT | CASSYLSGATEAFF
11 | - | TRBJ2-2 | TRBV7-6 | - | TGTGCCAGCAGCTTAGATGGGGAGCTGTTTTTT | CASSLDGELFF
15 | TRBD2 | TRBJ2-7 | TRBV13 | - | TGTGCCAGCAGCTCGGGACTAGCGGGGACCAACGAGCAGTACTTC | CASSSGLAGTNEQYF